This TCR beta chain comes out of a study of long-term antiretroviral therapy in people with HIV. Study findings and constraints: Possibly under older ART regimens, blood was drawn between about 2003 and 2018.

The assay, immunoSEQ v3.0, was run at survey level. Profiled with immunoSEQ multiplex PCR; TCRdb holds only in-frame clones, not every one. The sample consists of tens of thousands of clones, about 80% of them appearing once. The CDR3 extends over 14 amino acids. Germline CDR1 reads MDHEN; CDR2 reads SYDVKM. Deletions cut 2 bases from V and 5 bases from J, with 11 bases between. Of note for this clone: Antigen: not known.

The sequence came from a man in his late teens or twenties with HIV. This rearrangement joins TRBV28 to TRBJ2-3, with a possible D match to TRBD1 (5 bases). This material consisted of unsorted PBMCs, taken 0.6 years after starting antiretroviral therapy. CDR3 nucleotide sequence: TGTGCCAGCAGTTTAATAGGGGTGATAGATACGCAGTATTTT. This sequence encodes CASSLIGVIDTQYF.